This record looks at one T cell receptor beta chain sequence and its context. This entry is derived from a study of blood T cell repertoires in COVID-19. Study-wide background: PBMCs, B-cell-depleted T cells, or T cells provided the cDNA or gDNA that made up the material.

Original analysis: It was from reference gene primer amplification that nucleated cell counts were estimated. Sequencing was performed with immunoSEQ multiplex PCR; in TCRdb, only in-frame clones are kept and a portion is missing. The V and J calls and the clone size are those of that table, but D and trimming were determined from the DNA. The table records around 160,000 clones, roughly 93% of them present only once. This CDR3 contains 16 residues. The J segment lost 8 bases and the V segment lost 3 bases, leaving 9 bases of the junction unmatched. The germline V gene encodes CDR1 SGDLS and CDR2 YYNGEE.

The TCR sequence derives from a man between 18 and 35 years old with acute or convalescent COVID-19. V usage is TRBV9 and J usage is TRBJ2-1, with TRBD2 identical over 12 bases. Sequencing used peripheral blood. CDR3 DNA: TGTGCCAGCAGCGCAAATCCGGGACTAGCGGGCGATGAGCAGTTCTTC. Protein product: CASSANPGLAGDEQFF.